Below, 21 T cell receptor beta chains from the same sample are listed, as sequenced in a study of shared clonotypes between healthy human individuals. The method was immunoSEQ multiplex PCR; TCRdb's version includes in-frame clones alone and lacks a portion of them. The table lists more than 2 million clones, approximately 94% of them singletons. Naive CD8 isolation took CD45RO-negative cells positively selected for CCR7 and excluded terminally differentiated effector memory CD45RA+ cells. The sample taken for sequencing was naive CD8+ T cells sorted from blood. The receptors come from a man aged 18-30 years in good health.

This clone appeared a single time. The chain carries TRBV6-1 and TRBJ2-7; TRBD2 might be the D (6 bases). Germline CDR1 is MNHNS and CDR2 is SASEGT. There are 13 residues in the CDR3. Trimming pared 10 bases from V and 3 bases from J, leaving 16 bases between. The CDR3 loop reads CATRLGGDYEQYF. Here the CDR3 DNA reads TGTGCCACCCGTCTCGGAGGGGACTACGAGCAGTACTTC.

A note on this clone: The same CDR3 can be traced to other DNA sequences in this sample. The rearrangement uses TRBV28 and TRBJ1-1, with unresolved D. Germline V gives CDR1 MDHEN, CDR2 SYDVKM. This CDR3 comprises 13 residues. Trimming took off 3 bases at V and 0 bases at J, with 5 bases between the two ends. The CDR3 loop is CASSFSLNTEAFF. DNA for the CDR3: TGTGCCAGCAGTTTCTCTCTGAACACTGAAGCTTTCTTT.

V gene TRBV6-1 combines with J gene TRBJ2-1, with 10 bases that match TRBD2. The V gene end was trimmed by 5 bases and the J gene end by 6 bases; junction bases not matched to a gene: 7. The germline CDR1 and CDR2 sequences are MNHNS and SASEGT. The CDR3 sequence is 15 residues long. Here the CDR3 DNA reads TGTGCCAGCAGTCGCAGCGGGGGGGCCCCCAATGAGCAGTTCTTC. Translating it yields CASSRSGGAPNEQFF.

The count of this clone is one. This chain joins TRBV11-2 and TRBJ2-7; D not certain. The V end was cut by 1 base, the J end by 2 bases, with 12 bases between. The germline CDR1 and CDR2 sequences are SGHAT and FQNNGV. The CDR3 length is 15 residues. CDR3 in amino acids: CASSLGAEIAYEQYF. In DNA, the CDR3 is TGTGCCAGCAGCTTAGGGGCGGAAATTGCCTACGAGCAGTACTTC.

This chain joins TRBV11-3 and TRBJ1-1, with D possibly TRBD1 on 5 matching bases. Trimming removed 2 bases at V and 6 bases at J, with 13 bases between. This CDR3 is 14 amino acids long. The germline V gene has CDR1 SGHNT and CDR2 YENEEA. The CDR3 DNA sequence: TGTGCCAGCAGCTTATGGGGGATAAGCGCTGAAGCTTTCTTT. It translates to CASSLWGISAEAFF.

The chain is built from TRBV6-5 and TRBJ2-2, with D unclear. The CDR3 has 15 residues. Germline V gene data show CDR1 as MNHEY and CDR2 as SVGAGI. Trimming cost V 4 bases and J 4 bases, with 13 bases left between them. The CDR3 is CASSLPPGRTGELFF. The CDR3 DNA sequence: TGTGCCAGCAGTTTACCACCCGGGCGCACCGGGGAGCTGTTTTTT.

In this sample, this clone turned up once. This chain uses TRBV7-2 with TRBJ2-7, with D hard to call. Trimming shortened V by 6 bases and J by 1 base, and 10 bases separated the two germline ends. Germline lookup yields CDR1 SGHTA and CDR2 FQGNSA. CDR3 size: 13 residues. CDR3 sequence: CASRAADSYEQYF. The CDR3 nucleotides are TGTGCCAGCAGGGCGGCGGATTCCTACGAGCAGTACTTC.

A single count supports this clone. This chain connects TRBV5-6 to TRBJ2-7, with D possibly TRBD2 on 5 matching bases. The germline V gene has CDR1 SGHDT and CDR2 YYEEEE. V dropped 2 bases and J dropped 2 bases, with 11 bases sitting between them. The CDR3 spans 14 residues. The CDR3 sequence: CASSFSAGAYEQYF. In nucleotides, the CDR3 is TGTGCCAGCAGCTTCTCGGCGGGCGCCTACGAGCAGTACTTC.

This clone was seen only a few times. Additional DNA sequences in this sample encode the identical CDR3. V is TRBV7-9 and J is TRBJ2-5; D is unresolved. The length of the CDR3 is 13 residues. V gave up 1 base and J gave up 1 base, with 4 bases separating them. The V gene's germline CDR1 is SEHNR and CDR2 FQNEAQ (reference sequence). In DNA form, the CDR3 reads TGTGCCAGCAGCTTAGGGACCCAAGAGACCCAGTACTTC. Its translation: CASSLGTQETQYF. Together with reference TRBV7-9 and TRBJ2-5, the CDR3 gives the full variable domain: DTGVSQNPRHKITKRGQNVTFRCDPISEHNRLYWYRQTLGQGPEFLTYFQNEAQLEKSRLLSDRFSAERPKGSFSTLEIQRTEQGDSAMYLCASSLGTQETQYFGPGTRLLVL.

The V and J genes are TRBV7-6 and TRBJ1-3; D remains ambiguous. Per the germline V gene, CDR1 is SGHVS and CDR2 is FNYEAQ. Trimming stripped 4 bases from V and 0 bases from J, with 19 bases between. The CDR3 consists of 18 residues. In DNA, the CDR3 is TGTGCCAGCAGCTCAGGACCGGCGCCAAGATCCTCTGGAAACACCATATATTTT. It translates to CASSSGPAPRSSGNTIYF. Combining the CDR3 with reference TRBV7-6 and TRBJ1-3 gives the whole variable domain GAGVSQSPRYKVTKRGQDVALRCDPISGHVSLYWYRQALGQGPEFLTYFNYEAQQDKSGLPNDRFSAERPEGSISTLTIQRTEQRDSAMYRCASSSGPAPRSSGNTIYFGEGSWLTVV.

The CDR3 loop reads CASSPRRGRFPRNEQFF. CDR3 bases: TGTGCCAGCAGTCCCCGGAGGGGCCGTTTCCCCCGGAATGAGCAGTTCTTC. The V call is TRBV28, the J call TRBJ2-1; perhaps TRBD2 as D (6 bases). Germline V gene lookup returns CDR1 MDHEN and CDR2 SYDVKM. Trimming left V 5 bases short and J 7 bases short, with 24 bases between. The CDR3 extends over 17 amino acids.

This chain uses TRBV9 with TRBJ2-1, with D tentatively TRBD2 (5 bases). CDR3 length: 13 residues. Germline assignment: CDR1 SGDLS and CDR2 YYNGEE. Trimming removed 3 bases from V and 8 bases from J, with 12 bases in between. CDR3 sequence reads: CASSAGPRDEQFF. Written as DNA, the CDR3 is TGTGCCAGCAGCGCCGGCCCGCGGGATGAGCAGTTCTTC. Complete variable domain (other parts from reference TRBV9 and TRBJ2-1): DSGVTQTPKHLITATGQRVTLRCSPRSGDLSVYWYQQSLDQGLQFLIQYYNGEERAKGNILERFSAQQFPDLHSELNLSSLELGDSALYFCASSAGPRDEQFFGPGTRLTVL.

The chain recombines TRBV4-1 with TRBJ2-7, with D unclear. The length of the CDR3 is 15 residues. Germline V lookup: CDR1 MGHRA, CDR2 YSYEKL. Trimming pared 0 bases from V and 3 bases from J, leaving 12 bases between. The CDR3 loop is CASSQEPRPVYEQYF. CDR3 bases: TGCGCCAGCAGCCAAGAGCCGCGGCCCGTCTACGAGCAGTACTTC.

CDR3 sequence: CASSVEGVTTGELFF. The DNA for the CDR3 is TGTGCCAGCAGCGTAGAAGGCGTCACCACCGGGGAGCTGTTTTTT. V usage is TRBV9 and J usage is TRBJ2-2; D not certain. Between the trimmed V and J ends, which lost 0 bases and 4 bases, there was a span of 10 bases. The CDR3 has 15 residues. In germline, CDR1 is SGDLS, CDR2 YYNGEE.

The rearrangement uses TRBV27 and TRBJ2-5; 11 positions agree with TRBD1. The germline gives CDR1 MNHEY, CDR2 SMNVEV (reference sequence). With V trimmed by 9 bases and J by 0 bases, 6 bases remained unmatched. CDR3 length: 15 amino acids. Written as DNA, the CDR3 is TGTGCCAGAGGGGGGGACAGGGGGTACCAAGAGACCCAGTACTTC. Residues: CARGGDRGYQETQYF.

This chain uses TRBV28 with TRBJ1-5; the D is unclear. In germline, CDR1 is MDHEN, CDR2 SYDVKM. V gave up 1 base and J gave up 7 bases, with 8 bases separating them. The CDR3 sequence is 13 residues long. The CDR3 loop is CASSLYAGQPQHF. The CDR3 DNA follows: TGTGCCAGCAGTTTATACGCCGGGCAGCCCCAGCATTTT.

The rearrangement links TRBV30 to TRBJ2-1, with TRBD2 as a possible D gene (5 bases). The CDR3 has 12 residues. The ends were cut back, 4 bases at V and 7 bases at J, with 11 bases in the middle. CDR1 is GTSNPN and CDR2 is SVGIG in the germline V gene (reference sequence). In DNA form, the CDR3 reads TGTGCCTGGACCGGAGGTGGGAATGAGCAGTTCTTC. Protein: CAWTGGGNEQFF.

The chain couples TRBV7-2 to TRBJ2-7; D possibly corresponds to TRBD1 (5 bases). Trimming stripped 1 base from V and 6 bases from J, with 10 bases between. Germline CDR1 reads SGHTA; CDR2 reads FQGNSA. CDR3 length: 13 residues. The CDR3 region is CASSLGVTAEQYF. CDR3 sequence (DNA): TGTGCCAGCAGCTTAGGAGTGACAGCCGAGCAGTACTTC. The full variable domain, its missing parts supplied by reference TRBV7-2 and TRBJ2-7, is GAGVSQSPSNKVTEKGKDVELRCDPISGHTALYWYRQSLGQGLEFLIYFQGNSAPDKSGLPSDRFSAERTGGSVSTLTIQRTQQEDSAVYLCASSLGVTAEQYFGPGTRLTVT.

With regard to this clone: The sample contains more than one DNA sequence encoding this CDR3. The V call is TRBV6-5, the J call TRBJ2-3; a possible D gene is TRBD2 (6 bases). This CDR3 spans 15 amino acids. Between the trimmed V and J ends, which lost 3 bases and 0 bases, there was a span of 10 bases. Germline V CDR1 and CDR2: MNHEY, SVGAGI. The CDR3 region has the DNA TGTGCCAGCAGTTATCTCGGGAGCAGCACAGATACGCAGTATTTT. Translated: CASSYLGSSTDTQYF.

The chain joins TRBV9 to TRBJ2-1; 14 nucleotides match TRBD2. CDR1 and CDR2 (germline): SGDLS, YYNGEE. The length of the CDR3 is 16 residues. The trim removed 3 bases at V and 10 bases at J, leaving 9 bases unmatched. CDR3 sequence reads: CASSAGTSGSYVEQFF. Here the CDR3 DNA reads TGTGCCAGCAGCGCAGGGACTAGCGGGAGTTATGTCGAGCAGTTCTTC.

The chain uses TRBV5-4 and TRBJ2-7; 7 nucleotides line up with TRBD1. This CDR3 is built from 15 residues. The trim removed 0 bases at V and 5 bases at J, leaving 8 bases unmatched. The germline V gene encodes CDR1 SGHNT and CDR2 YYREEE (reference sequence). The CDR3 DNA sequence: TGTGCCAGCAGCTTGGAGAACAGGGGTGGAAACGAGCAGTACTTC. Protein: CASSLENRGGNEQYF.